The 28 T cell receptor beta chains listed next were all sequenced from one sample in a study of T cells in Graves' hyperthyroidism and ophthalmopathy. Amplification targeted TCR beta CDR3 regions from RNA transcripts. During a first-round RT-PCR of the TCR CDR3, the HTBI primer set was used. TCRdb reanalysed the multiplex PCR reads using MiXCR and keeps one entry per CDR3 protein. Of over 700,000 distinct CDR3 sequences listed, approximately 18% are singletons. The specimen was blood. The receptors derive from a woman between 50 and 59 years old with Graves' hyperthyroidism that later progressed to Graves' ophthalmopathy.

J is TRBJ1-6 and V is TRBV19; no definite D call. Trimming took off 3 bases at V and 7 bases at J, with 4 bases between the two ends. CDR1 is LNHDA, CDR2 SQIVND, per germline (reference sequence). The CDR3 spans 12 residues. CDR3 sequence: CASSIGNSPLHF. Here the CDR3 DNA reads TGTGCCAGTAGTATCGGGAATTCACCCCTCCACTTT.

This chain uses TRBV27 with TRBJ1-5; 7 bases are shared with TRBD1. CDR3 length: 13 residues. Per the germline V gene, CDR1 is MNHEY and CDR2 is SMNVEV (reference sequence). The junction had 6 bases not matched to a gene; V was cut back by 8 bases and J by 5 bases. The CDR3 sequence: CASQTGSHQPQHF. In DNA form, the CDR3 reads TGTGCCAGCCAGACAGGGAGTCATCAGCCCCAGCATTTT.

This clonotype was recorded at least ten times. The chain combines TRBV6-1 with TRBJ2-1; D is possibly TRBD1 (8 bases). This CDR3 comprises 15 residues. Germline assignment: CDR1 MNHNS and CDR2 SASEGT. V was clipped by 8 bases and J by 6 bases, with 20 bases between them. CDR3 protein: CASFHRGGAANEQFF. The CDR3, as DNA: TGTGCCAGCTTCCACAGGGGGGGGGCCGCCAATGAGCAGTTCTTC.

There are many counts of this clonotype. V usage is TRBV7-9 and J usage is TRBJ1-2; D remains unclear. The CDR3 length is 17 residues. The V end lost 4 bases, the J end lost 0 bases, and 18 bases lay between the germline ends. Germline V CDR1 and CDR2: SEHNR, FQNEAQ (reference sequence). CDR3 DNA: TGTGCCAGCAGCTCCCTAGGTCCGAGACCCACTAACTATGGCTACACCTTC. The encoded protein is CASSSLGPRPTNYGYTF.

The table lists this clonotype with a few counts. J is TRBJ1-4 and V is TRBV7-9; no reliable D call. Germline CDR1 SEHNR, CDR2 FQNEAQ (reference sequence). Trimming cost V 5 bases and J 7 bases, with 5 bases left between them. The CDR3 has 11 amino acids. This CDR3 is CASSAGEKLFF. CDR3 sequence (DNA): TGTGCCAGCAGCGCGGGTGAAAAACTGTTTTTT.

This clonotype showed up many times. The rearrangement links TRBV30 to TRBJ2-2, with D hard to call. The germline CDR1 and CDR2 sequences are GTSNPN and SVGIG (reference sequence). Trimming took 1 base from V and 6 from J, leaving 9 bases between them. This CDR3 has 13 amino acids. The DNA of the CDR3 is TGTGCCTGGAGTGCTTTTGGTCCCGGGGAGCTGTTTTTT. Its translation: CAWSAFGPGELFF.

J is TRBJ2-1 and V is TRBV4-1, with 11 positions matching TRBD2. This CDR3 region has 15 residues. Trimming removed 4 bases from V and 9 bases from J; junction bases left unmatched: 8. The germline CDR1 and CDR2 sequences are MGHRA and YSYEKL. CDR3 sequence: CASSPLSGGAFEQFF. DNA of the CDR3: TGCGCCAGCAGCCCCCTTAGCGGGGGGGCCTTTGAGCAGTTCTTC.

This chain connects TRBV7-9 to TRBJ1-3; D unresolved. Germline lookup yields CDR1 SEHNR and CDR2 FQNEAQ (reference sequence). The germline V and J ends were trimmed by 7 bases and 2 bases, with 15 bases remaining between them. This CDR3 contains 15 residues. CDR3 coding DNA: TGTGCCAGCATGTCCTTATATAGGGCTGGAAACACCATATATTTT. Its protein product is CASMSLYRAGNTIYF. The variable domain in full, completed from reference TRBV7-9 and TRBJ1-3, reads DTGVSQNPRHKITKRGQNVTFRCDPISEHNRLYWYRQTLGQGPEFLTYFQNEAQLEKSRLLSDRFSAERPKGSFSTLEIQRTEQGDSAMYLCASMSLYRAGNTIYFGEGSWLTVV.

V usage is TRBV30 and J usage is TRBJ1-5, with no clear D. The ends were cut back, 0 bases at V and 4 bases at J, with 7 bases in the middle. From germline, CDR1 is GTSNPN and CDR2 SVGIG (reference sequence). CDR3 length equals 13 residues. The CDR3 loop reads CAWSVRENQPQHF. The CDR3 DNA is TGTGCCTGGAGTGTTAGGGAAAATCAGCCCCAGCATTTT. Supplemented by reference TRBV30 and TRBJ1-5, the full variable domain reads SQTIHQWPATLVQPVGSPLSLECTVEGTSNPNLYWYRQAAGRGLQLLFYSVGIGQISSEVPQNLSASRPQDRQFILSSKKLLLSDSGFYLCAWSVRENQPQHFGDGTRLSIL.

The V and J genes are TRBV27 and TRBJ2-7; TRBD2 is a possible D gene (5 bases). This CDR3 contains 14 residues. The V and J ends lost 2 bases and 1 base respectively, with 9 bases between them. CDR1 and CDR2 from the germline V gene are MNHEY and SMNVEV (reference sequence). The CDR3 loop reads CASSLKGGSYEQYF. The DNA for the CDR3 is TGTGCCAGCAGTTTAAAAGGCGGGTCCTACGAGCAGTACTTC.

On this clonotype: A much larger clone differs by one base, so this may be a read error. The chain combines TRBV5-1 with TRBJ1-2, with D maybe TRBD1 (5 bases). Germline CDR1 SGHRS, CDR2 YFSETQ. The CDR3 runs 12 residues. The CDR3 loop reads CVSSFARGGYTF. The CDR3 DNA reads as TGCGTCAGCAGCTTCGCGAGGGGCGGCTACACCTTC.

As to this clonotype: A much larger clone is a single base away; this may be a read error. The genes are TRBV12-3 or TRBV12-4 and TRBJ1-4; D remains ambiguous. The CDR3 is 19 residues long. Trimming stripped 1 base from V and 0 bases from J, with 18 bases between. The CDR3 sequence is CASSLEDAYVGATNEKLFF. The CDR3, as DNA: TGTGCCAGCAGTTTAGAGGACGCCTACGTGGGCGCAACTAATGAAAAACTGTTTTTT.

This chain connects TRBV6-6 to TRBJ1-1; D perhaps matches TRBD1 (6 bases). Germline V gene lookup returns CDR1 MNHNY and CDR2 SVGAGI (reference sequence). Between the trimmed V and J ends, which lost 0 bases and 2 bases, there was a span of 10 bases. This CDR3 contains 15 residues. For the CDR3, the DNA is TGTGCCAGCAGTTACTCCGGGACAACCAACACTGAAGCTTTCTTT. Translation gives CASSYSGTTNTEAFF.

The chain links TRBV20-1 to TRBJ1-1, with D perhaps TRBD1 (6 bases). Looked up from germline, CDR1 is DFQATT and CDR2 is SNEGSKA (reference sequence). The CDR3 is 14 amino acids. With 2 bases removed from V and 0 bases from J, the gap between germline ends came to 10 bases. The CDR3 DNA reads TGCAGTGCTAGACTACAGGGAATGAACACTGAAGCTTTCTTT. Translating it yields CSARLQGMNTEAFF.

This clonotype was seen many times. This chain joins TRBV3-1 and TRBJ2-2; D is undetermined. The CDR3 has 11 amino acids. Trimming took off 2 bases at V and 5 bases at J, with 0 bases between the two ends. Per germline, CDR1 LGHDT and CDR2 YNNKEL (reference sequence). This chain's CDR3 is CASSQTGELFF. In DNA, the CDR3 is TGTGCCAGCAGCCAAACCGGGGAGCTGTTTTTT. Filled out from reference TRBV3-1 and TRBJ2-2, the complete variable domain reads DTAVSQTPKYLVTQMGNDKSIKCEQNLGHDTMYWYKQDSKKFLKIMFSYNNKELIINETVPNRFSPKSPDKAHLNLHINSLELGDSAVYFCASSQTGELFFGEGSRLTVL.

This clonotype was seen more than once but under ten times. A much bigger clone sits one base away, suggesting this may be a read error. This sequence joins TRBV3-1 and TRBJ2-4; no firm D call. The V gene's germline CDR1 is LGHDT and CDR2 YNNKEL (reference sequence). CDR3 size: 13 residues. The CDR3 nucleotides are TGTGTCAGCAGCCAAGATGCGCGAAACATTCAGTACTTC. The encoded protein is CVSSQDARNIQYF.

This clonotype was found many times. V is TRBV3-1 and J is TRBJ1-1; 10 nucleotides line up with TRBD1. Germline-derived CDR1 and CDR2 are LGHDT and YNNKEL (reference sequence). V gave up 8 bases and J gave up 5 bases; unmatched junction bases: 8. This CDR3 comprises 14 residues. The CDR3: CASRSDRGTTEAFF. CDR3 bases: TGTGCCAGCCGCTCGGACAGGGGGACGACTGAAGCTTTCTTT.

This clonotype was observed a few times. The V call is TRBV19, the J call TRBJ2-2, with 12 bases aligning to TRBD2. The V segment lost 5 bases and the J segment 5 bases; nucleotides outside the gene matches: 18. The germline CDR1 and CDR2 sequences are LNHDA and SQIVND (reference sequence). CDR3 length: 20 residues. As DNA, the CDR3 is TGTGCCAGTAGTTCGACCCTAGGACTAGCGGGACCCTGGCGGACCGGGGAGCTGTTTTTT. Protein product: CASSSTLGLAGPWRTGELFF.

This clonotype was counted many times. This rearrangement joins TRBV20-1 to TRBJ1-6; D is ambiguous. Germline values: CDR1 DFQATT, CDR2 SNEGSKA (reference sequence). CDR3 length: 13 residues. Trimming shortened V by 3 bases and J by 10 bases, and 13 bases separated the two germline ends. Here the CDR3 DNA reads TGCAGTGCTAGTGAGGGATTTGGCTCACCCCTCCACTTT. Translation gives CSASEGFGSPLHF.

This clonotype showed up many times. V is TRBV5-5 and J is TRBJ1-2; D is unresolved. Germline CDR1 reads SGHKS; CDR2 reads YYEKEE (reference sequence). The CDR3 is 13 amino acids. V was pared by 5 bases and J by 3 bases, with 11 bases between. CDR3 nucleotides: TGTGCCAGCAGATCTGACCGGTACTATGGCTACACCTTC. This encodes CASRSDRYYGYTF.

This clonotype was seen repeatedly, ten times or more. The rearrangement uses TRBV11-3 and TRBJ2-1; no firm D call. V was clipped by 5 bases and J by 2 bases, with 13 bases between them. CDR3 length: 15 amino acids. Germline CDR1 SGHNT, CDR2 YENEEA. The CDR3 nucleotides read TGTGCCAGCAGCCCCGGGCCCGACCCCTACAATGAGCAGTTCTTC. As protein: CASSPGPDPYNEQFF. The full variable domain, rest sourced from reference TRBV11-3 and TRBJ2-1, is EAGVVQSPRYKIIEKKQPVAFWCNPISGHNTLYWYLQNLGQGPELLIRYENEEAVDDSQLPKDRFSAERLKGVDSTLKIQPAELGDSAVYLCASSPGPDPYNEQFFGPGTRLTVL.

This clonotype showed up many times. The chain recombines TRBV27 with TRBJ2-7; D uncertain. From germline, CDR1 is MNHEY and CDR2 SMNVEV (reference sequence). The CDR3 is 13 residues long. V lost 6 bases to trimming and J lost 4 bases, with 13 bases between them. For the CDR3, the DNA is TGTGCCAGCAGCCCACTACAATCATACGAGCAGTACTTC. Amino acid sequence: CASSPLQSYEQYF.

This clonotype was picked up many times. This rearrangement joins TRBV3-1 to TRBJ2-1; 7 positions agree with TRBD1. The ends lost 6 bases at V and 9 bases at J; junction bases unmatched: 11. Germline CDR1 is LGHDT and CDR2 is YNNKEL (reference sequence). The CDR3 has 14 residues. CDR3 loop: CASRQSSQGLEQFF. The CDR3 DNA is TGTGCCAGCAGACAAAGTTCACAGGGGCTTGAGCAGTTCTTC.

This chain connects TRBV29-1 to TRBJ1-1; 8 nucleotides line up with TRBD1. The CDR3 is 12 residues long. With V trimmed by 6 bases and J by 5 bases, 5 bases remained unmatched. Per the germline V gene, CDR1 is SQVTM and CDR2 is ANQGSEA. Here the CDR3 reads CSVLDRGTEAFF. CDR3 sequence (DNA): TGCAGCGTCCTCGACAGGGGAACTGAAGCTTTCTTT.

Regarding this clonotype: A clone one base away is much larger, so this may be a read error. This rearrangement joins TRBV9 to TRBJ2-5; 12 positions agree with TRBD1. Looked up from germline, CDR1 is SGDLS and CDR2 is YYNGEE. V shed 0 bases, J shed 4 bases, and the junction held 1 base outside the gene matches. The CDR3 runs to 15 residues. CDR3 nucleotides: TGTGCCAGCAGCGTAGTGGGACAGGGGGCAGAGACCCAGTACTTC. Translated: CASSVVGQGAETQYF. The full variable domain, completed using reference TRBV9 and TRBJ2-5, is DSGVTQTPKHLITATGQRVTLRCSPRSGDLSVYWYQQSLDQGLQFLIQYYNGEERAKGNILERFSAQQFPDLHSELNLSSLELGDSALYFCASSVVGQGAETQYFGPGTRLLVL.

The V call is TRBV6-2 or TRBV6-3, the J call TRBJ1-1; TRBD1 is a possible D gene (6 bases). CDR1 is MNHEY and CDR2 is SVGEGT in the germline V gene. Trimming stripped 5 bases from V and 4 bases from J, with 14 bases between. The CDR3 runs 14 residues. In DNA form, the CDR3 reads TGTGCCAGCAGTCCGGGACCGGACAGCACTGAAGCTTTCTTT. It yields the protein CASSPGPDSTEAFF.

Here the CDR3 DNA reads TGTGCCAGCAGCCCGACCGGGACTAGCGGAGCCCAGGGGCAGTTCTTC. This encodes CASSPTGTSGAQGQFF. The chain employs TRBV11-1 and TRBJ2-1; TRBD2 agrees at 11 bases. Germline V lookup: CDR1 SGHAT, CDR2 FQDESV (reference sequence). J was trimmed by 12 bases and V by 5 bases; bases with no gene match: 15. The CDR3 totals 16 residues.

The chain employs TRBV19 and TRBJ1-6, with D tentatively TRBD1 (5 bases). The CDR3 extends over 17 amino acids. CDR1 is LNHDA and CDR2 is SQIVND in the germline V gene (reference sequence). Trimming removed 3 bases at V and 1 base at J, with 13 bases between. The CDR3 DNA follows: TGTGCCAGTAGTATGGTCCGAGACAGTTCCTATAATTCACCCCTCCACTTT. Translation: CASSMVRDSSYNSPLHF.